A selection of T cell receptor beta chains follows, all from one sample in a study of shared T cell receptors in the human thymus. Repertoires were generated with immunoSEQ multiplex PCR, while TCRdb's copy carries only in-frame clones and drops some. The repertoire holds 500,000 to 550,000 clones, with 78% as singletons. The sample was also linked to a second study, of human thymus T cells.

Source material: thymocytes. Receptor source: a boy in the first two years of life with a congenital heart defect. CDR3s include the opening cysteine and the closing phenylalanine or tryptophan. The D gene is left open where the match is weak. The size field is filled for only some rows; it gives once, few, many or a size class.

D gene: NA; clone size: NA; J gene: TRBJ1-5; V gene: TRBV2; CDR3 protein: CASSEVTGYSNQPQHF; CDR3 DNA: TGTGCCAGCAGTGAGGTGACAGGCTATAGCAATCAGCCCCAGCATTTT
D gene: NA; clone size: few; J gene: TRBJ1-2; V gene: TRBV2; CDR3 protein: CATAAEDYGYTF; CDR3 DNA: TGTGCCACGGCGGCAGAGGACTATGGCTACACCTTC
D gene: TRBD2; clone size: NA; J gene: TRBJ2-1; V gene: TRBV4-2; CDR3 protein: CASSQEPSGSAVVSYNEQFF; CDR3 DNA: TGTGCCAGCAGCCAAGAGCCTAGCGGGAGCGCCGTGGTTTCCTACAATGAGCAGTTCTTC
D gene: TRBD1; clone size: NA; J gene: TRBJ2-7; V gene: TRBV14; CDR3 protein: CASSQGGFFRDRFYYEQYF; CDR3 DNA: TGTGCCAGCAGCCAAGGTGGTTTTTTCCGGGACAGGTTTTACTACGAGCAGTACTTC
D gene: TRBD2; clone size: NA; J gene: TRBJ2-1; V gene: TRBV4-1; CDR3 protein: CASSQEEDGRRYNEQFF; CDR3 DNA: TGCGCCAGCAGCCAAGAGGAAGACGGGAGGAGGTACAATGAGCAGTTCTTC
D gene: NA; clone size: few; J gene: TRBJ2-3; V gene: TRBV2; CDR3 protein: CASSPAGHWDTQYF; CDR3 DNA: TGTGCCAGCAGTCCCGCAGGCCACTGGGATACGCAGTATTTT
D gene: TRBD1; clone size: NA; J gene: TRBJ2-7; V gene: TRBV10-3; CDR3 protein: CAIRTGTASYEQYF; CDR3 DNA: TGTGCCATCAGGACCGGGACAGCCTCCTACGAGCAGTACTTC
D gene: NA; clone size: NA; J gene: TRBJ2-7; V gene: TRBV7-8; CDR3 protein: CASSFGQSYEQYF; CDR3 DNA: TGTGCCAGCAGCTTCGGACAGTCCTACGAGCAGTACTTC
D gene: TRBD2; clone size: once; J gene: TRBJ2-7; V gene: TRBV11-3; CDR3 protein: CASSLAGGRLDEQYF; CDR3 DNA: TGTGCCAGCAGCTTAGCGGGAGGGCGATTAGACGAGCAGTACTTC
D gene: NA; clone size: NA; J gene: TRBJ2-3; V gene: TRBV27; CDR3 protein: CASRSLSTDTQYF; CDR3 DNA: TGTGCCAGCAGGTCACTAAGCACAGATACGCAGTATTTT
D gene: NA; clone size: NA; J gene: TRBJ2-5; V gene: TRBV5-6; CDR3 protein: CASSPLGGSLGRETQYF; CDR3 DNA: TGTGCCAGCAGCCCGCTGGGGGGTTCCCTTGGTAGGGAGACCCAGTACTTC
D gene: NA; clone size: NA; J gene: TRBJ1-5; V gene: TRBV28; CDR3 protein: CASSLWQGRDPQHF; CDR3 DNA: TGTGCCAGCAGTTTATGGCAGGGGAGAGATCCCCAGCATTTT
D gene: TRBD1; clone size: NA; J gene: TRBJ2-7; V gene: TRBV14; CDR3 protein: CASSHDQGAGEAREQYF; CDR3 DNA: TGTGCCAGCAGCCACGATCAGGGGGCAGGCGAGGCGCGCGAGCAGTACTTC
D gene: TRBD2; clone size: NA; J gene: TRBJ2-1; V gene: TRBV5-5; CDR3 protein: CASSPGLAVQFF; CDR3 DNA: TGTGCCAGCAGCCCCGGACTAGCGGTGCAGTTCTTC
D gene: NA; clone size: NA; J gene: TRBJ2-2; V gene: TRBV4-1; CDR3 protein: CASSQDNEESNTGELFF; CDR3 DNA: TGCGCCAGCAGCCAAGATAACGAGGAATCGAACACCGGGGAGCTGTTTTTT
D gene: TRBD2; clone size: NA; J gene: TRBJ2-2; V gene: TRBV11-3; CDR3 protein: CAGRENTGELFF; CDR3 DNA: TGTGCGGGGAGGGAAAACACCGGGGAGCTGTTTTTT
D gene: TRBD1; clone size: NA; J gene: TRBJ2-7; V gene: TRBV6-5; CDR3 protein: CASSYSRGQGTYEQYF; CDR3 DNA: TGTGCCAGCAGTTACAGTAGGGGACAGGGCACCTACGAGCAGTACTTC
D gene: TRBD2; clone size: NA; J gene: TRBJ2-7; V gene: TRBV4-3; CDR3 protein: CASSQGTSGVVGQYF; CDR3 DNA: TGCGCCAGCAGCCAAGGGACTAGCGGAGTGGTTGGGCAGTACTTC
D gene: NA; clone size: NA; J gene: TRBJ2-7; V gene: TRBV7-2; CDR3 protein: CASTPGAELSYEQYF; CDR3 DNA: TGTGCCAGCACCCCGGGAGCGGAGCTTTCCTACGAGCAGTACTTC
D gene: NA; clone size: NA; J gene: TRBJ1-1; V gene: TRBV5-1; CDR3 protein: CASSWEADKAFF; CDR3 DNA: TGCGCCAGCAGCTGGGAGGCGGATAAAGCTTTCTTT
D gene: NA; clone size: NA; J gene: TRBJ2-7; V gene: TRBV6-5; CDR3 protein: CASSYSPRDRLNEQYF; CDR3 DNA: TGTGCCAGCAGTTACTCCCCTAGAGACAGGCTCAACGAGCAGTACTTC
D gene: TRBD2; clone size: NA; J gene: TRBJ2-1; V gene: TRBV29-1; CDR3 protein: CSVGCGLATNNEQFF; CDR3 DNA: TGCAGCGTCGGATGCGGACTAGCGACCAACAATGAGCAGTTCTTC
D gene: TRBD1; clone size: NA; J gene: TRBJ1-3; V gene: TRBV7-2; CDR3 protein: CASSFGTGGFSGNTIYF; CDR3 DNA: TGTGCCAGCAGCTTTGGGACAGGGGGCTTCTCTGGAAACACCATATATTTT
D gene: NA; clone size: NA; J gene: TRBJ1-3; V gene: TRBV9; CDR3 protein: CASSVLPSGTIYF; CDR3 DNA: TGTGCCAGCAGCGTCCTCCCCTCAGGCACCATATATTTT
D gene: NA; clone size: NA; J gene: TRBJ1-5; V gene: TRBV4-1; CDR3 protein: CASSQGEGWYQPQHF; CDR3 DNA: TGCGCCAGCAGCCAAGGGGAGGGTTGGTATCAGCCCCAGCATTTT
D gene: NA; clone size: NA; J gene: TRBJ2-7; V gene: TRBV6-5; CDR3 protein: CATSPGTSSYEQYF; CDR3 DNA: TGTGCCACCAGTCCGGGAACCTCCTCCTACGAGCAGTACTTC
D gene: TRBD1; clone size: few; J gene: TRBJ1-1; V gene: TRBV19; CDR3 protein: CASSTWTGPEAFF; CDR3 DNA: TGTGCCAGTAGTACCTGGACAGGGCCTGAAGCTTTCTTT
D gene: NA; clone size: NA; J gene: TRBJ2-6; V gene: TRBV21-1; CDR3 protein: CASSKRGVCLDRGLTGANVLTF; CDR3 DNA: TGTGCCAGCAGCAAACGGGGCGTCTGTCTGGACAGGGGGCTGACTGGGGCCAACGTCCTGACTTTC
D gene: TRBD2; clone size: few; J gene: TRBJ2-1; V gene: TRBV14; CDR3 protein: CASSQDLGGSSYNEQFF; CDR3 DNA: TGTGCCAGCAGCCAGGACCTCGGCGGGAGTTCCTACAATGAGCAGTTCTTC
D gene: TRBD1; clone size: NA; J gene: TRBJ1-1; V gene: TRBV18; CDR3 protein: CASSPHRGGVNTEAFF; CDR3 DNA: TGTGCCAGCTCACCTCACAGGGGGGGGGTGAACACTGAAGCTTTCTTT
D gene: TRBD2; clone size: few; J gene: TRBJ2-3; V gene: TRBV27; CDR3 protein: CASSLKLALRRDTQYF; CDR3 DNA: TGTGCCAGCTCCCTAAAACTAGCGCTACGACGAGATACGCAGTATTTT
D gene: NA; clone size: NA; J gene: TRBJ1-2; V gene: TRBV7-9; CDR3 protein: CASSVRDLRGYTF; CDR3 DNA: TGTGCCAGCAGCGTCAGGGACTTGCGGGGCTACACCTTC
D gene: TRBD1; clone size: NA; J gene: TRBJ2-7; V gene: TRBV7-2; CDR3 protein: CASSCRGEQYF; CDR3 DNA: TGTGCCAGCAGCTGCAGGGGGGAGCAGTACTTC
D gene: TRBD1; clone size: NA; J gene: TRBJ1-1; V gene: TRBV4-3; CDR3 protein: CASSGGTAWMNTEAFF; CDR3 DNA: TGCGCCAGCAGCGGGGGGACAGCTTGGATGAACACTGAAGCTTTCTTT
D gene: NA; clone size: NA; J gene: TRBJ2-7; V gene: TRBV5-1; CDR3 protein: CASSTDRDPYEQYF; CDR3 DNA: TGCGCCAGCAGCACGGACAGAGACCCCTACGAGCAGTACTTC
D gene: NA; clone size: NA; J gene: TRBJ2-7; V gene: TRBV5-1; CDR3 protein: CASSLVGEGYEQYF; CDR3 DNA: TGCGCCAGCAGCTTGGTGGGTGAGGGCTACGAGCAGTACTTC
D gene: NA; clone size: NA; J gene: TRBJ2-1; V gene: TRBV9; CDR3 protein: CASSPTFPERGHNEQFF; CDR3 DNA: TGTGCCAGCAGCCCAACCTTCCCGGAGAGAGGCCACAATGAGCAGTTCTTC
D gene: NA; clone size: NA; J gene: TRBJ2-7; V gene: TRBV4-1; CDR3 protein: CASSQDGTSPILGEQYF; CDR3 DNA: TGCGCCAGCAGCCAAGATGGGACAAGTCCCATCTTGGGCGAGCAGTACTTC
D gene: NA; clone size: NA; J gene: TRBJ2-1; V gene: TRBV6-5; CDR3 protein: CASSLRGAYNEQFF; CDR3 DNA: TGTGCCAGCTCCCTCAGGGGGGCCTACAATGAGCAGTTCTTC
D gene: TRBD2; clone size: NA; J gene: TRBJ2-7; V gene: TRBV11-2; CDR3 protein: CASSWSGLAGRAYEQYF; CDR3 DNA: TGTGCCAGCAGCTGGTCCGGACTAGCGGGCCGAGCCTACGAGCAGTACTTC
D gene: NA; clone size: NA; J gene: TRBJ1-1; V gene: TRBV5-4; CDR3 protein: CASSLTENTEAFF; CDR3 DNA: TGTGCCAGCAGCTTGACAGAGAACACTGAAGCTTTCTTT
D gene: NA; clone size: NA; J gene: TRBJ2-2; V gene: TRBV30; CDR3 protein: CACTGNHTGELFF; CDR3 DNA: TGTGCCTGTACAGGGAATCACACCGGGGAGCTGTTTTTT
D gene: NA; clone size: NA; J gene: TRBJ1-3; V gene: TRBV6-5; CDR3 protein: CASSYGVGTSGNTIYF; CDR3 DNA: TGTGCCAGCAGTTACGGCGTGGGCACCTCTGGAAACACCATATATTTT
D gene: NA; clone size: few; J gene: TRBJ1-6; V gene: TRBV30; CDR3 protein: CAWSLNPRNSPLHF; CDR3 DNA: TGTGCCTGGAGTTTAAATCCGAGAAATTCACCCCTCCACTTT
D gene: TRBD1; clone size: NA; J gene: TRBJ1-3; V gene: TRBV30; CDR3 protein: CAWSERTGDSGNTIYF; CDR3 DNA: TGTGCCTGGAGTGAACGGACAGGGGACTCTGGAAACACCATATATTTT
D gene: TRBD1; clone size: few; J gene: TRBJ2-7; V gene: TRBV5-6; CDR3 protein: CASSGQGRSYEQYF; CDR3 DNA: TGTGCCAGCAGCGGACAGGGTCGGTCCTACGAGCAGTACTTC
D gene: NA; clone size: few; J gene: TRBJ2-7; V gene: TRBV4-3; CDR3 protein: CASSPEPGAIPYEQYF; CDR3 DNA: TGCGCCAGCAGCCCAGAACCAGGGGCAATTCCCTACGAGCAGTACTTC
D gene: TRBD2; clone size: NA; J gene: TRBJ2-7; V gene: TRBV4-2; CDR3 protein: CASSSLAVPYEQYF; CDR3 DNA: TGTGCCAGCTCCTCACTAGCGGTGCCCTACGAGCAGTACTTC
D gene: TRBD2; clone size: NA; J gene: TRBJ2-7; V gene: TRBV7-2; CDR3 protein: CASSSGLAGGGPYEQYF; CDR3 DNA: TGTGCCAGCAGCTCAGGACTAGCGGGAGGGGGCCCATACGAGCAGTACTTC
D gene: TRBD2; clone size: once; J gene: TRBJ2-3; V gene: TRBV29-1; CDR3 protein: CSVDCRGRKTDTQYF; CDR3 DNA: TGCAGCGTTGATTGTCGCGGGAGGAAGACAGATACGCAGTATTTT
D gene: NA; clone size: NA; J gene: TRBJ2-7; V gene: TRBV7-9; CDR3 protein: CASRGGGAPYEQYF; CDR3 DNA: TGTGCCAGCCGGGGAGGCGGGGCCCCCTACGAGCAGTACTTC
D gene: TRBD2; clone size: NA; J gene: TRBJ2-7; V gene: TRBV27; CDR3 protein: CASGNSLAGGWEQYF; CDR3 DNA: TGTGCCAGCGGCAATTCACTAGCGGGAGGTTGGGAGCAGTACTTC